These 22 T cell receptor beta chains were all obtained from the same sample, sequenced in a study of cytomegalovirus exposure and HLA in healthy donors. Vbeta (60) and Jbeta (13) primers were used in the PCR. Using immunoSEQ multiplex PCR, the repertoire was profiled, and TCRdb retains in-frame clones only, with some absent. The sample holds 120,000 to 150,000 clones, about 78% seen once. Input material: PBMCs. The receptors were gathered from a man aged 40-49 years in good health and CMV-seropositive.

In its sample, this clone was seen once. The J gene is TRBJ1-4, the V gene TRBV28, with D perhaps matching TRBD1 (6 bases). The CDR3 length is 16 residues. V lost 5 bases, J lost 0 bases, and 13 bases lay in between. The germline gives CDR1 MDHEN, CDR2 SYDVKM. The CDR3 protein is CASSTGFMATNEKLFF. CDR3 nucleotide sequence: TGTGCCAGCAGTACAGGGTTTATGGCAACTAATGAAAAACTGTTTTTT.

The chain carries TRBV23-1 and TRBJ2-7, with TRBD1 as a possible D gene (6 bases). TRBV23-1 is sorted into the ORF group, with uncertain function. There are 12 residues in the CDR3. V lost 6 bases to trimming and J lost 6 bases, with 12 bases between them. This chain's CDR3 is CASRQGNAEQYF. The CDR3 nucleotides read TGCGCCAGCAGGCAGGGGAATGCCGAGCAGTACTTC.

This clone was counted a few times. This chain joins TRBV6-5 and TRBJ1-1, with 11 bases aligning to TRBD1. The CDR3 covers 16 residues. Germline lookup yields CDR1 MNHEY and CDR2 SVGAGI. Trimming took 4 bases from V and 4 from J; bases not matched to a gene: 8. CDR3 sequence: CASSSRDRGSGTEAFF. The DNA of the CDR3 is TGTGCCAGCAGTTCCCGGGACAGGGGGTCGGGCACTGAAGCTTTCTTT.

This chain connects TRBV19 to TRBJ1-1, with D unclear. Germline-derived CDR1 and CDR2 are LNHDA and SQIVND (reference sequence). The V and J ends lost 3 bases and 1 base respectively, with 21 bases between them. The CDR3 totals 18 residues. This CDR3 reads CASSISRKRPEGNTEAFF. The DNA of the CDR3 is TGTGCCAGTAGTATTTCCAGGAAGAGACCTGAGGGGAACACTGAAGCTTTCTTT.

V gene TRBV19 combines with J gene TRBJ2-7; 7 bases are shared with TRBD2. The junction had 12 bases not matched to a gene; V was cut back by 8 bases and J by 5 bases. Germline-derived CDR1 and CDR2 are LNHDA and SQIVND (reference sequence). This CDR3 has 14 amino acids. The CDR3 nucleotides read TGTGCCAGTGGGGGGGATCTTAATTCGGACGAGCAGTACTTC. It yields the protein CASGGDLNSDEQYF.

This clone was detected only once. The chain joins TRBV29-1 to TRBJ1-4; 8 bases are a match to TRBD1. Germline V lookup: CDR1 SQVTM, CDR2 ANQGSEA. The V gene end was trimmed by 1 base and the J gene end by 7 bases; junction bases not matched to a gene: 17. The CDR3 loop spans 18 amino acids. CDR3 in amino acids: CSVEAPIGTGGDTEKLFF. CDR3 sequence (DNA): TGCAGCGTTGAAGCTCCTATTGGGACAGGTGGGGATACTGAAAAACTGTTTTTT.

This clone is medium-sized (0.01 to 0.1%) by share. The chain recombines TRBV19 with TRBJ2-1, with no clear D. This CDR3 spans 14 amino acids. Between the trimmed V and J ends, which lost 6 bases and 5 bases, there was a span of 14 bases. Germline-derived CDR1 and CDR2 are LNHDA and SQIVND (reference sequence). CDR3 sequence (DNA): TGTGCCAGTAGACCCACGACTGAAAACAATGAGCAGTTCTTC. It encodes CASRPTTENNEQFF.

The V gene is TRBV19, the J gene TRBJ1-1; no clear D. Looked up from germline, CDR1 is LNHDA and CDR2 is SQIVND (reference sequence). The V end was cut by 7 bases, the J end by 3 bases, with 15 bases between. The CDR3 is made up of 14 amino acids. This chain's CDR3 is CASTLYGLYTEAFF. In DNA, the CDR3 is TGTGCCAGTACTTTGTACGGACTTTACACTGAAGCTTTCTTT.

The chain recombines TRBV5-1 with TRBJ2-2; D perhaps matches TRBD1 (6 bases). There are 15 residues in the CDR3. Between the trimmed V and J ends, which lost 7 bases and 1 base, there was a span of 14 bases. Germline lookup yields CDR1 SGHRS and CDR2 YFSETQ. CDR3 bases: TGCGCCAGCCGAGTAAGGACAGTGAACACCGGGGAGCTGTTTTTT. It yields the protein CASRVRTVNTGELFF.

The genes are TRBV4-1 and TRBJ2-2; D is possibly TRBD2 (6 bases). The germline gives CDR1 MGHRA, CDR2 YSYEKL. This CDR3 has 15 amino acids. Trimming removed 4 bases from V and 7 bases from J, with 16 bases in between. CDR3 sequence reads: CASSRLANGGGELFF. CDR3 in DNA: TGCGCCAGCAGCCGTCTAGCGAACGGGGGCGGGGAGCTGTTTTTT.

The V call is TRBV9, the J call TRBJ2-3, with D possibly TRBD2 on 5 matching bases. Trimming pared 2 bases from V and 5 bases from J, leaving 15 bases between. Germline CDR1 and CDR2: SGDLS and YYNGEE. The CDR3 has 15 amino acids. CDR3 region: CASSVPPLGVDTQYF. The CDR3 DNA reads TGTGCCAGCAGCGTCCCACCGCTGGGAGTAGATACGCAGTATTTT.

The rearrangement links TRBV15 to TRBJ1-2; 8 positions agree with TRBD1. Losses at the gene ends were 0 bases for V and 4 bases for J; bases not matched to a gene: 4. The CDR3 is 15 amino acids. Germline loops: CDR1 LNHNV, CDR2 YYDKDF (reference sequence). Here the CDR3 DNA reads TGTGCCACCAGCAGAGAGACAGGGGAGTTCTATGGCTACACCTTC. Translating gives CATSRETGEFYGYTF.

The chain combines TRBV19 with TRBJ2-5, with 7 bases lining up with TRBD2. There are 19 residues in the CDR3. Germline CDR1 LNHDA, CDR2 SQIVND (reference sequence). V shed 7 bases, J shed 5 bases, and the junction held 25 bases outside the gene matches. CDR3 coding DNA: TGTGCCAGTACCCCGCGGCGGAGCCGATCAGGGATGGGGGGGGAGACCCAGTACTTC. Amino acids: CASTPRRSRSGMGGETQYF.

This chain links TRBV19 with TRBJ1-4, with 8 bases that match TRBD1. CDR3 size: 14 residues. With 5 bases clipped from V and 7 bases from J, the junction kept 6 bases outside the gene matches. Germline lookup yields CDR1 LNHDA and CDR2 SQIVND (reference sequence). CDR3: CASSRTGSGEKLFF. DNA for the CDR3: TGTGCCAGTAGTCGGACAGGGTCGGGTGAAAAACTGTTTTTT.

CDR3 residues: CASSITGGTEAFF. In DNA form, the CDR3 reads TGTGCCAGCAGCATCACAGGGGGGACTGAAGCTTTCTTT. The rearrangement uses TRBV7-6 and TRBJ1-1; 8 bases fit TRBD1. There are 13 residues in the CDR3. V shed 5 bases and J 5 bases; nucleotides not matched to a gene: 4. In germline, CDR1 is SGHVS, CDR2 FNYEAQ.

CDR3 DNA sequence: TGTGCCAGCAGCTCTTCTCGGGGTTTGGACGAGCAGTACTTC. As protein: CASSSSRGLDEQYF. The gene calls are TRBV7-8 and TRBJ2-7; possible D gene TRBD2, 5 bases. V was pared by 4 bases and J by 5 bases, with 15 bases between. Germline assignment: CDR1 SGHVS and CDR2 FQNEAQ. CDR3 size: 14 residues.

The chain uses TRBV4-3 and TRBJ2-1; the D gene is possibly TRBD1 (6 bases). V lost 3 bases, J lost 6 bases, and 18 bases lay in between. Germline V gene sequence: CDR1 LGHNA, CDR2 YSLEER. This CDR3 comprises 16 residues. CDR3 DNA sequence: TGCGCCAGCAGCCAGGGCGGCTGGGGGCTCTCCAATGAGCAGTTCTTC. Translation: CASSQGGWGLSNEQFF.

The chain is built from TRBV15 and TRBJ2-7, with a weak D call TRBD2 (5 bases). The V gene lost 3 bases and the J gene lost 2 bases, with 8 bases spanning the gap. The V gene's germline CDR1 is LNHNV and CDR2 YYDKDF (reference sequence). CDR3 size: 13 residues. The CDR3 DNA is TGTGCCACCAGCAGGGAGGTGGCCTACGAGCAGTACTTC. This translates into CATSREVAYEQYF.

The gene calls are TRBV15 and TRBJ2-2; no firm D call. V dropped 3 bases and J dropped 3 bases, with 8 bases sitting between them. This CDR3 is built from 14 residues. Germline CDR1 is LNHNV and CDR2 is YYDKDF (reference sequence). CDR3 in DNA: TGTGCCACCAGCAGCCTTCGGGACACCGGGGAGCTGTTTTTT. Its protein product is CATSSLRDTGELFF.

The chain has TRBV30 and TRBJ1-1; D possibly corresponds to TRBD1 (5 bases). The CDR3 spans 15 residues. The germline gives CDR1 GTSNPN, CDR2 SVGIG (reference sequence). Trimming took off 0 bases at V and 4 bases at J, with 15 bases between the two ends. The CDR3 DNA reads as TGTGCCTGGAGTGTAGGGTGGGGCCGAGGCACTGAAGCTTTCTTT. This sequence encodes CAWSVGWGRGTEAFF.

The chain couples TRBV28 to TRBJ2-5, with D maybe TRBD1 (6 bases). Per germline, CDR1 MDHEN and CDR2 SYDVKM. Trimming pared 4 bases from V and 7 bases from J, leaving 10 bases between. This CDR3 has 12 residues. DNA for the CDR3: TGTGCCAGCAGTTACCAGGGGTGGACCCAGTACTTC. Translated, it gives CASSYQGWTQYF.

J is TRBJ1-6 and V is TRBV6-6; no definite D call. Trimming shortened V by 2 bases and J by 6 bases, and 14 bases separated the two germline ends. The CDR3 length is 16 residues. Germline V gene lookup returns CDR1 MNHNY and CDR2 SVGAGI (reference sequence). This CDR3 reads CASSYLMEGGNSPLHF. As DNA, the CDR3 is TGTGCCAGCAGTTACCTCATGGAGGGTGGTAATTCACCCCTCCACTTT.